Here is one T cell receptor beta chain with its context. This entry is derived from a study of blood T cell repertoires in COVID-19. This CDR3 has 16 amino acids. The ends lost 0 bases at V and 6 bases at J; junction bases unmatched: 10. Germline V CDR1 and CDR2: GTSNPN, SVGIG (reference sequence). Clones were sequenced by immunoSEQ multiplex PCR, and TCRdb holds only the in-frame ones, with some missing. In the table there are 200,000 to 250,000 clones, 75% to 85% of which are singletons. Sample: peripheral blood. This chain joins TRBV30 and TRBJ2-3, with TRBD2 matching 9 bases. The sequence derives from a woman in her 50s with acute or convalescent COVID-19. The CDR3 spells CAWSVSGGPRWDTQYF. The DNA for the CDR3 is TGTGCCTGGAGTGTCAGCGGGGGGCCCAGGTGGGATACGCAGTATTTT. The full variable domain, with the rest looked up from reference TRBV30 and TRBJ2-3, is SQTIHQWPATLVQPVGSPLSLECTVEGTSNPNLYWYRQAAGRGLQLLFYSVGIGQISSEVPQNLSASRPQDRQFILSSKKLLLSDSGFYLCAWSVSGGPRWDTQYFGPGTRLTVL.